This entry lists 17 T cell receptor beta chains sequenced from one sample in a study of tumor and adjacent non-tumor tissue in lung cancer. TCRbeta libraries were built with three rounds of nested PCR, modified from ARM-PCR. MiXCR, run by TCRdb on the multiplex PCR reads, gives a single entry per CDR3 protein. Here the sample spans approximately 120,000 distinct CDR3 sequences, about 61% being singletons. No cell sorting was done before RNA was extracted from the tissue. The normal lung tissue was taken more than 3 cm from the tumor edge. The sequencing input was distant non-tumor lung tissue. The receptor source for this set is a man aged 55 to 70 with non-small cell lung cancer.

This clonotype was seen repeatedly, ten times or more. This sequence joins TRBV28 and TRBJ2-7; D call uncertain. CDR1 is MDHEN and CDR2 is SYDVKM in the germline V gene. Between the trimmed V and J ends, which lost 6 bases and 0 bases, there was a span of 9 bases. The CDR3 length is 13 residues. For the CDR3, the DNA is TGTGCCAGCAGCGACACATCCTCCTACGAGCAGTACTTC. Translated: CASSDTSSYEQYF.

A word on this clonotype: The CDR3 ends on some other residue instead of the conserved phenylalanine or tryptophan, so this is likely a read error. The chain recombines TRBV6-6 with TRBJ1-2, with a weak D call TRBD1 (6 bases). Looked up from germline, CDR1 is MNHNY and CDR2 is SVGAGI (reference sequence). This CDR3 region has 14 residues. With 4 bases removed from V and 5 bases from J, the gap between germline ends came to 14 bases. For the CDR3, the DNA is TGTGCCAGCAGTTCCGGGGGCAGCGCATATGGCTACACCTTG. As protein: CASSSGGSAYGYTL.

Turning to this clonotype: This may stem from a read error, because a much larger clone lies one nucleotide away. V usage is TRBV5-4 and J usage is TRBJ2-2; 7 nucleotides align to TRBD2. CDR1 is SGHNT and CDR2 is YYREEE in the germline V gene (reference sequence). The CDR3 spans 15 residues. The CDR3, as DNA: TGTGACAGCAGCCCTGAGCGGGGCTACACCGGGGAGCTGTTTTTT. The encoded protein is CDSSPERGYTGELFF.

Remarks on this clonotype: A read error is possible here, since a much larger clone lies one base away. V and J are TRBV14 and TRBJ1-6; D call uncertain. Looked up from germline, CDR1 is SGHDN and CDR2 is FVKESK. The CDR3 totals 15 residues. CDR3 bases: TGTGCCAGCAGCCAAGATTTGACTTTTGGTTCACCCTTCCACTTT. Amino acids: CASSQDLTFGSPFHF.

On this clonotype itself: Germline is not matched at one junction end, which may reflect a read error. V and J are TRBV4-2 and TRBJ2-5, with D maybe TRBD2 (6 bases). Germline CDR1 reads LGHNA; CDR2 reads YNFKEQ. The CDR3 has 16 residues. The CDR3 coding sequence is TGTGCCAGTAGCCAAACTGGCGGGATCGGAGCAGAGACCCAGTACTTC. Amino acid sequence: CASSQTGGIGAETQYF.

This clonotype has just one count. In this CDR3 the conserved last residue, phenylalanine or tryptophan, is missing, so a read error is likely. This chain joins TRBV7-8 and TRBJ1-5, with TRBD1 matching over 7 bases. The DNA end is a closer match to TRBJ2-3, so the J assignment may be wrong. Germline assignment: CDR1 SGHVS and CDR2 FQNEAQ. The CDR3 consists of 15 residues. CDR3 region: CASSPRDSSYQPQYL. CDR3 nucleotide sequence: TGTGCCAGCAGCCCCAGGGACAGCTCGTATCAGCCCCAGTATCTT.

This clonotype occurred many times. This chain links TRBV4-2 with TRBJ1-5; D not certain. Germline values: CDR1 LGHNA, CDR2 YNFKEQ. The CDR3 sequence is 14 residues long. Trimming cost V 0 bases and J 9 bases, with 12 bases left between them. The CDR3 DNA reads TGTGCCAGCAGCCAAGAGGCCGGAGGCCGGCCCCAGCATTTT. As protein: CASSQEAGGRPQHF.

This clonotype was picked up a small number of times. A much larger clone differs by one base, so this may be a read error. The V gene is TRBV6-2 or TRBV6-3, the J gene TRBJ2-7; a possible D gene is TRBD1 (5 bases). V was clipped by 2 bases and J by 0 bases, with 5 bases between them. This CDR3 is 13 amino acids long. Germline V gene data show CDR1 as MNHEY and CDR2 as SVGEGT. DNA for the CDR3: TGTGCCAGCAGTTACCAGGGCTCCTACGAGCAGTACTTC. Protein sequence: CASSYQGSYEQYF.

Remarks on this clonotype: Compared with germline, one end of the junction differs, possibly owing to a read error. The chain recombines TRBV29-1 with TRBJ2-1; 15 bases match TRBD2. The CDR3 is 16 amino acids. Per the germline V gene, CDR1 is SQVTM and CDR2 is ANQGSEA. Here the CDR3 reads CSVDGLAGGVGNGQFF. The CDR3 nucleotides are TGTAGCGTTGATGGACTAGCGGGAGGGGTGGGCAATGGGCAGTTCTTC.

This clonotype was seen ten or more times. The chain links TRBV12-3 or TRBV12-4 to TRBJ2-1, with D tentatively TRBD1 (5 bases). CDR3 length: 15 amino acids. Trimming took 3 bases from V and 6 from J, leaving 15 bases between them. The CDR3 protein is CASSLLGRDANEQFF. CDR3 in DNA: TGTGCCAGCAGTTTGTTGGGCAGGGATGCCAATGAGCAGTTCTTC.

This clonotype was seen more than once but under ten times. This chain joins TRBV19 and TRBJ2-5, with D tentatively TRBD2 (6 bases). Trimming cost V 6 bases and J 9 bases, with 14 bases left between them. Germline V gives CDR1 LNHDA, CDR2 SQIVND (reference sequence). This CDR3 comprises 12 residues. The CDR3 loop reads CASRDYENAQYF. In nucleotides, the CDR3 is TGTGCCAGTAGGGACTACGAAAACGCCCAGTACTTC.

The J gene is TRBJ2-1, the V gene TRBV11-3, with 7 positions matching TRBD2. The V and J ends lost 5 bases and 13 bases, in that order; junction bases with no gene match: 20. Germline-derived CDR1 and CDR2 are SGHNT and YENEEA. CDR3 length equals 16 residues. DNA of the CDR3: TGTGCCAGCAGCCCCAGACTTGCGGGAGATAACAATAAACAGTTCTTC. As protein: CASSPRLAGDNNKQFF.

This chain uses TRBV4-2 with TRBJ2-7; D not certain. The CDR3 length is 16 residues. Germline V gene lookup returns CDR1 LGHNA and CDR2 YNFKEQ. V gave up 0 bases and J gave up 5 bases, with 17 bases separating them. The CDR3 sequence: CASSQEGGSRVDEQYF. The CDR3 bases are TGTGCCAGCAGCCAAGAGGGTGGCTCTCGCGTGGACGAGCAGTACTTC.

About this clonotype: Germline and junction disagree at one end, which may indicate a read error. The chain links TRBV29-1 to TRBJ2-1; 8 nucleotides align to TRBD2. This CDR3 has 15 amino acids. Germline lookup yields CDR1 SQVTM and CDR2 ANQGSEA. CDR3 in amino acids: CSAGSAGGSYYEQFF. The CDR3 DNA sequence: TGCAGCGCTGGAAGTGCGGGAGGCTCCTACTATGAGCAGTTCTTC.

To note about this clonotype: One end of the junction does not line up with germline, which may come from a read error. V and J are TRBV11-1 and TRBJ2-1; possibly TRBD2 for D (6 bases). Germline CDR1 reads SGHAT; CDR2 reads FQDESV (reference sequence). CDR3 size: 15 residues. CDR3 loop: CAGSLGIGGINEQFF. The CDR3 nucleotides read TGTGCCGGCAGCTTGGGGATTGGAGGGATCAATGAGCAGTTCTTC.

With regard to this clonotype: Relative to the germline gene, one junction end is altered; a read error may explain this. V usage is TRBV5-1 and J usage is TRBJ2-7; D gene uncertain. The CDR3 length is 13 residues. Germline V lookup: CDR1 SGHRS, CDR2 YFSETQ. CDR3 sequence: CASSLDTSYEQYF. The CDR3 bases are TGCGCCAGCAGTTTAGATACCTCGTACGAGCAGTACTTT.

In regard to this clonotype: Compared with germline, one end of the junction differs, possibly owing to a read error. V and J are TRBV11-3 and TRBJ2-1; D possibly corresponds to TRBD2 (6 bases). Germline-derived CDR1 and CDR2 are SGHNT and YENEEA. This CDR3 has 14 residues. The CDR3 sequence is CASSWEGLWNEQFF. The CDR3 bases are TGTGCCAGCAGCTGGGAAGGACTATGGAATGAACAGTTCTTC.